This T cell receptor (beta chain) was found in a study of T cell changes during pregnancy in multiple sclerosis. Per germline, CDR1 SGHTA and CDR2 FQGNSA. V was pared by 3 bases and J by 5 bases, with 8 bases between. CDR3 length equals 12 residues. Clones were read by immunoSEQ multiplex PCR, and TCRdb kept only the in-frame ones, dropping some. Of 74,000 or so clones listed, about 92% are singletons. This receptor was identified in a female donor with multiple sclerosis, enrolled in a pregnancy study. The J gene is TRBJ2-7, the V gene TRBV7-2; possibly TRBD1 for D (6 bases). Sequencing was performed on CD4+ T cells from peripheral blood mononuclear cells, taken before pregnancy. The CDR3 spells CASSFSGDEQYF. The CDR3 coding sequence is TGTGCCAGCAGCTTCTCAGGGGACGAGCAGTACTTC.